This T cell receptor (beta chain) was documented in a study of T cell clones after liver transplantation. Study background: A pre-transplant mixed lymphocyte reaction with TCRbeta sequencing defined graft-donor-reactive clones followed in post-transplant blood. Draws occurred before transplant, before withdrawal, and after complete or failed withdrawal. As an antigen-independent comparator, third-party-reactive TCRbeta sequences came from pre-transplant mixed lymphocyte reactions. Regarding the study as a whole: In a couple of subjects, few donor cells limited the measurable donor-reactive repertoire.

This CDR3 spans 13 amino acids. Deletions cut 1 base from V and 6 bases from J, with 10 bases between. Germline V gene lookup returns CDR1 MGHRA and CDR2 YSYEKL. A note on this clone: The antigen is undetermined.

The protocol was immunoSEQ multiplex PCR, while the TCRdb copy is restricted to in-frame clones and leaves out a portion. The data contain over 15,000 clones, around 81% of them singletons. The sequence derives from a human patient who received a liver transplant. Part of the T cells may come from the graft donor. The sequencing used CD8+ T cells from blood, collected about 50 months after liver transplant. The J gene is TRBJ2-7, the V gene TRBV4-1; weak D call: TRBD1 (6 bases). This CDR3 reads CASSQVRGLEQYF. DNA of the CDR3: TGCGCCAGCAGCCAAGTCAGGGGCCTCGAGCAGTACTTC.